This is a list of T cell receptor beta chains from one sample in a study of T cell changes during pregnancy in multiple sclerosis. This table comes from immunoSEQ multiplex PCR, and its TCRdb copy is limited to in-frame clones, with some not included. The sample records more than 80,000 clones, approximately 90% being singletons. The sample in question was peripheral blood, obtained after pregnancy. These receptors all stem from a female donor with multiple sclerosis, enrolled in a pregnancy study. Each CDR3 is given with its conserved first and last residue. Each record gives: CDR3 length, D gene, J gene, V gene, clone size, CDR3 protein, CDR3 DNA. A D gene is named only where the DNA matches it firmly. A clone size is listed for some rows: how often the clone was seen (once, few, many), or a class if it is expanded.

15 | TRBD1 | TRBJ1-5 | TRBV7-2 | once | CASSPWTGRDQPQHF | TGTGCCAGCAGCCCTTGGACAGGGCGAGATCAGCCCCAGCATTTT
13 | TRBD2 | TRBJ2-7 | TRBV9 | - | CASSSGGIYEQYF | TGTGCCAGCAGCTCGGGGGGGATCTACGAGCAGTACTTC
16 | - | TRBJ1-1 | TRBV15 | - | CATSTGFPGSGTEAFF | TGTGCCACCAGCACAGGGTTCCCAGGGTCCGGCACTGAAGCTTTCTTT
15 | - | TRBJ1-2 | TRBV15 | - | CATSSVYRSRYGYTF | TGTGCCACCAGCAGTGTATACAGATCTCGCTATGGCTACACCTTC
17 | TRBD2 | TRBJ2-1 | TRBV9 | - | CASSSLPGASGGNEQFF | TGTGCCAGCAGCTCCCTTCCCGGGGCTAGCGGGGGTAATGAGCAGTTCTTC
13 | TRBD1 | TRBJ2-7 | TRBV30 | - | CAWSRAGGSEQYF | TGTGCCTGGAGTCGGGCAGGGGGTAGCGAGCAGTACTTC
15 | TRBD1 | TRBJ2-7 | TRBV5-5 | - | CASKFTGTGGIGQYF | TGTGCCAGCAAGTTTACCGGGACAGGGGGCATAGGGCAGTACTTC
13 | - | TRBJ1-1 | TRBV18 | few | CASSAGGNTEAFF | TGTGCCAGCTCGGCGGGGGGTAACACTGAAGCTTTCTTT
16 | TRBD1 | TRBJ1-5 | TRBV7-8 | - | CASSFSDRGVRQPQHF | TGTGCCAGCAGCTTTTCGGACAGGGGAGTTCGTCAGCCCCAGCATTTT
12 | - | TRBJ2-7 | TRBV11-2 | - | CASSWSGYEQYF | TGTGCCAGCAGCTGGAGCGGTTACGAGCAGTACTTC
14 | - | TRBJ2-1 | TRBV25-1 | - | CASSDPGDYNEQFF | TGTGCCAGCAGTGACCCGGGGGACTACAATGAGCAGTTCTTC
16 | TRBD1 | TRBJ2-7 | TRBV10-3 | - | CAISDLPPGQAYEQYF | TGTGCCATCAGTGACTTACCCCCGGGACAGGCCTACGAGCAGTACTTC
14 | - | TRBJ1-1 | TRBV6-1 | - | CASRTGTDYTEAFF | TGTGCCAGCAGGACCGGGACTGACTACACTGAAGCTTTCTTT
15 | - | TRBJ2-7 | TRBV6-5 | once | CASSYGRGPPYEQYF | TGTGCCAGCAGTTACGGGCGGGGGCCACCCTACGAGCAGTACTTC
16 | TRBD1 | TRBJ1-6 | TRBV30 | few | CAWNNPSTGENSPLHF | TGTGCCTGGAACAACCCGTCGACAGGGGAAAATTCACCCCTCCACTTT